The entry below describes one T cell receptor beta chain. Distinct nucleotide sequences in the sample also encode this CDR3. The data stem from a study of shared clonotypes between healthy human individuals. Deep-level assay runs were performed. Libraries were prepared by immunoSEQ multiplex PCR; TCRdb keeps only in-frame clonotypes and omits some of them. The data show about 2.3 million clones, over 85% seen once. The V end was cut by 3 bases, the J end by 3 bases, with 12 bases between. Germline V gene lookup returns CDR1 GTSNPN and CDR2 SVGIG (reference sequence). The CDR3 totals 13 residues. Sequencing used naive CD4+ T cells from PBMCs. Subset defined: CD45RA+ positively selected. The receptor was derived from a man between 18 and 35 years old in good health. Some clones in this sample may be carry-over from other donors' samples. The V call is TRBV30, the J call TRBJ2-7, with D perhaps TRBD1 (8 bases). Here the CDR3 DNA reads TGTGCCTGGAGCGGGGGGACAGGCTACGAGCAGTACTTC. Translation: CAWSGGTGYEQYF.